This T cell receptor (beta chain) was identified during a study of T cells in Graves' hyperthyroidism and ophthalmopathy (dated by TCRdb to between 2018 and 2021). Regarding the complete study: Peripheral blood was sampled at the time of initial diagnosis, prior to any treatment. The paper describes TCR Vbeta CDR3 sequencing of fewer than 150 peripheral blood samples, made up of 43 ophthalmopathy patients, around 78 hyperthyroidism patients and some 17 progressor patients. The roughly 99 discovery patients were divided at random into training and test sets in a 7:3 ratio. A discovery cohort of fewer than 110 patients, roughly 45 with Graves' ophthalmopathy and about 58 with stable Graves' hyperthyroidism, was used to find distinguishing TCR V-J signatures. Whether ophthalmopathy could be predicted prospectively was tested in an independent validation cohort made up of roughly 19 hyperthyroidism patients plus 17 patients who later progressed to ophthalmopathy. In addition, the study compared T-cell repertoires in thyroid tissue and in blood from roughly 6 Graves' hyperthyroidism patients. After sampling, hyperthyroidism patients received methimazole starting at 30 mg daily, and ophthalmopathy patients received high-dose intravenous methylprednisolone. Findings and caveats that apply to the study as a whole: Sample size was not statistically predetermined, and investigators were not blinded to group allocation. In validation, progression to ophthalmopathy was predicted by the model with around 70% sensitivity and roughly 76% specificity, a median of about 6 months before onset. Most expanded thyroid clonotypes (frequency above 0.001) were also detected in blood, a finding suggesting that blood repertoires may reflect thyroid immune responses. Ophthalmopathy was separated from stable hyperthyroidism by a 13 V-J signature model, with just over 85% sensitivity and about 81% specificity obtained in cross-validation and 80%/75% obtained in testing.

The TCR beta CDR3 regions were amplified from RNA transcripts. A first-round RT-PCR of the TCR CDR3 used the HTBI primer set with the Qiagen OneStep RT-PCR kit. Libraries were constructed in a second round of multiplex PCR, after which size selection and purification were performed. Libraries were sequenced paired-end with 100 bp reads on an Illumina HiSeq2000. In the paper's pipeline: SOAPnuke was used to process the raw data, with reads discarded if the reads contained adapters or uncalled bases, had a mean Phred below 15, or lacked an exact constant-primer or identifier match. High-quality paired reads were merged using COPE v1.2.5, and each unique nucleotide sequence was defined as a clonotype. MiTCR v1.1 was used to align the clonotypes against IMGT TRBV, TRBD and TRBJ reference segments. The analysis was restricted to V-J combinations with a frequency above 0.0001, which together covered about 99% of the repertoires. The TCS score was defined as the ratio of F50 (clonal expansion) to E x V (chaos), calculated using BLOSUM62-based TCRdist between CDR3 peptides within each V-J. Welch's t-statistics and random forest reduced approximately 520 V-J features to around 14, which were used in a naive Bayes classifier (R e1071). TCRdb redid the processing of the public reads, applying fastp at Q25 and MiXCR, and retained in-frame beta chains. Every distinct CDR3 protein forms one entry, paired with its most common genes and DNA. TCRdb's processing, not the study's, gives the V and J calls here. Across this sample there are 250,000 to 300,000 distinct CDR3 sequences, with around 19% seen only once. The ten most abundant clones make up 39% of the sample.

Ophthalmopathy patients had moderately to severely active disease, with a Clinical Activity Score of 3 or more, a NOSPECS grade of 4 or more, and a disease duration of less than 3 months. Exclusion was applied to patients with uncontrolled infections, other autoimmune diseases, pregnancy or lactation. Clinical symptoms, serum thyroxine and TRAb, thyroid ultrasound, and orbital computed tomography formed the basis for the diagnoses. PBMCs were separated from approximately 10 ml of fresh peripheral blood using Ficoll-Paque density gradient centrifugation. Total RNA was extracted with Trizol reagent, and quality was checked on an Agilent 2100 Bioanalyzer. This clonotype appeared a few times. Its antigen is still unknown. Nothing much larger sits one base from this clone, and base qualities are not available. V ends up 6 bases short and J 1 base short, with an unmatched junction base count of 6. The CDR3 contains 15 residues, cysteine and phenylalanine counted. Only the CDR3 portion is preserved as DNA: 45 bases, with reading frame beginning at the first base. Taken from the germline V gene (reference sequence), the CDR1 and CDR2 loops are LNHDA and SQIVND.

The chain is assembled from TRBV19 and TRBJ2-5; TRBD1 matches 9 bases in the middle. The TCR originated in a man in his forties or fifties with Graves' ophthalmopathy. Sequencing was done on a sample of blood. The sequenced DNA: TGTGCCAGTAGCACCGGGACAGGGAGCCAAGAGACCCAGTACTTC. It specifies CASSTGTGSQETQYF.